One and the same sample provided the 9 T cell receptor beta chains below, sequenced in a study of T-cell memory formation after mild COVID-19. Via MiXCR, TCRdb re-called the 5' RACE reads, giving one row per CDR3 protein. The sample has around 310,000 distinct CDR3 sequences, roughly 15% seen once. Specimen: PBMCs or a T cell subset sorted from them (not recorded which). All receptors derive from a young man who had mild COVID-19 (a few samples of this study predate the infection). Cell type and time point are not known.

This clonotype appeared a single time. The chain has TRBV6-1 and TRBJ2-3; TRBD2 agrees at 9 bases. Germline V CDR1 and CDR2: MNHNS, SASEGT. The CDR3 consists of 15 residues. Germline trimming cut 0 bases from V and 7 bases from J; bases unmatched to any gene: 5. CDR3 sequence: CASSEAAGGLYTQYF. CDR3 coding DNA: TGTGCCAGCAGTGAAGCGGCGGGGGGGCTTTATACGCAGTATTTT.

This clonotype was counted between two and nine times. The chain carries TRBV29-1 and TRBJ2-5; TRBD2 aligns across 7 bases. Germline trimming cut 4 bases from V and 2 bases from J; bases unmatched to any gene: 1. CDR1 is SQVTM and CDR2 is ANQGSEA in the germline V gene. This CDR3 has 12 amino acids. The CDR3 sequence is CSVGGLQETQYF. In nucleotides, the CDR3 is TGCAGCGTTGGGGGACTACAAGAGACCCAGTACTTC.

The chain couples TRBV24-1 to TRBJ1-2; TRBD1 is a possible D gene (5 bases). CDR3 length: 14 amino acids. Trimming removed 2 bases from V and 7 bases from J, with 13 bases in between. Germline CDR1 is KGHDR and CDR2 is SFDVKD. This CDR3 is CATSDSGTDGGYTF. For the CDR3, the DNA is TGTGCCACCAGTGATTCCGGGACCGACGGTGGCTACACCTTC.

This clonotype was seen at least ten times. J is TRBJ2-5 and V is TRBV20-1, with a possible D match to TRBD2 (6 bases). Trimming removed 5 bases from V and 1 base from J, with 11 bases in between. CDR1 and CDR2 from the germline V gene are DFQATT and SNEGSKA (reference sequence). The CDR3 consists of 13 residues. CDR3 region: CSAPRGSQETQYF. In DNA, the CDR3 is TGCAGTGCTCCACGGGGGAGCCAAGAGACCCAGTACTTC.

This clonotype was recorded once. The chain is built from TRBV15 and TRBJ2-1; no definite D call. The V end was cut by 7 bases, the J end by 4 bases, with 11 bases between. Germline CDR1 LNHNV, CDR2 YYDKDF (reference sequence). This CDR3 is built from 13 residues. The CDR3 loop is CATNDEAYNEQFF. DNA for the CDR3: TGTGCCACCAACGACGAGGCGTACAATGAGCAGTTCTTC.

This clonotype was seen ten or more times. The CDR3: CASSSGESAYGYTF. The DNA of the CDR3 is TGCGCCAGCAGCTCCGGGGAGTCAGCCTATGGCTACACCTTC. The gene calls are TRBV5-1 and TRBJ1-2, with D hard to call. The V end was cut by 3 bases, the J end by 4 bases, with 13 bases between. The length of the CDR3 is 14 residues. Germline CDR1 and CDR2: SGHRS and YFSETQ.

This chain joins TRBV18 and TRBJ2-7; 7 bases map to TRBD1. In germline, CDR1 is KGHSH, CDR2 LQKENI. The CDR3 loop spans 16 amino acids. V shed 3 bases, J shed 3 bases, and the junction held 11 bases outside the gene matches. The CDR3: CASSPPGTAPFYEQYV. In DNA, the CDR3 is TGTGCCAGCTCACCGCCCGGGACAGCGCCCTTCTACGAGCAGTACGTC.

This clonotype was recorded a few times. The gene calls are TRBV5-6 and TRBJ2-1, with a possible D match to TRBD2 (5 bases). The V gene's germline CDR1 is SGHDT and CDR2 YYEEEE. Trimming pared 3 bases from V and 3 bases from J, leaving 10 bases between. The CDR3 is 14 residues long. CDR3 sequence: CASSSFRDYNEQFF. The CDR3 DNA follows: TGTGCCAGCAGCTCCTTCCGGGACTACAATGAGCAGTTCTTC.

V and J are TRBV21-1 and TRBJ2-7. TRBV21-1 is noted as a pseudogene. The CDR3 totals 13 residues. The CDR3 loop is CASSSESAREQYV. CDR3 coding DNA: TGTGCCAGCAGCAGCGAGTCAGCGCGGGAGCAGTACGTC.